This T cell receptor (beta chain) was identified in a study of blood T cell repertoires in COVID-19. Study-level background: Samples came from the United States, Italy and Spain, spanning acute and convalescent COVID-19. T cells, B-cell-depleted T cells, or PBMCs supplied cDNA or gDNA.

In the authors' workflow: Amplifying reference gene primers gave estimates of nucleated cell counts. Profiled with immunoSEQ multiplex PCR; TCRdb holds only in-frame clones, not every one. For V, J and clone size, that table is used; D and trimming come from the DNA. Found here are about 400,000 clones, 85% to 90% of them singletons; the top ten hold 4.3%. From germline, CDR1 is SEHNR and CDR2 FQNEAQ (reference sequence). The CDR3 consists of 16 residues. Trimming pared 3 bases from V and 2 bases from J, leaving 13 bases between. V is TRBV7-9 and J is TRBJ2-2; possible D gene TRBD1, 5 bases. This clonotype was obtained from a woman in her 30s with acute or convalescent COVID-19. Sequenced material: peripheral blood. The CDR3 here is CASSLGQGGNTGELFF. CDR3 in DNA: TGTGCCAGCAGCTTGGGCCAGGGCGGAAACACCGGGGAGCTGTTTTTT.